Presented here are 32 T cell receptor beta chains from one specimen sequenced in a study of blood T cell repertoires in COVID-19. Sequenced by immunoSEQ multiplex PCR; TCRdb stores in-frame clones only, minus some. The sample shows around 470,000 clones, approximately 89% of them seen only once. Sequencing was carried out using peripheral blood. All receptors derive from a man between 18 and 29 years old with COVID-19, enrolled during active disease.

The rearrangement joins TRBV28 to TRBJ1-1; the D gene is possibly TRBD1 (6 bases). The length of the CDR3 is 14 residues. With 5 bases removed from V and 1 base from J, the gap between germline ends came to 11 bases. Germline assignment: CDR1 MDHEN and CDR2 SYDVKM. The chain's CDR3 is CASSRWTENTEAFF. The CDR3 DNA reads TGTGCCAGCAGTCGCTGGACAGAGAACACTGAAGCTTTCTTT.

The V gene is TRBV5-8, the J gene TRBJ1-5; possibly TRBD1 for D (6 bases). CDR1 and CDR2 from the germline V gene are SGHTS and YDEGEE. Trimming took 3 bases from V and 1 from J, leaving 11 bases between them. This CDR3 has 15 amino acids. The CDR3 DNA is TGTGCCAGCAGCTCACAGGGCCTAAGCAATCAGCCCCAGCATTTT. It codes for CASSSQGLSNQPQHF.

CDR3 protein: CASSPGRANTEAFF. DNA of the CDR3: TGTGCCAGCTCACCAGGCAGGGCGAACACTGAAGCTTTCTTT. This chain uses TRBV18 with TRBJ1-1, with D possibly TRBD1 on 5 matching bases. The CDR3 extends over 14 amino acids. CDR1 KGHSH and CDR2 LQKENI come from the germline V gene. Trimming removed 2 bases from V and 1 base from J, with 8 bases in between.

V and J are TRBV13 and TRBJ1-2, with 11 positions matching TRBD1. Germline values: CDR1 PRHDT, CDR2 FYEKMQ (reference sequence). V dropped 2 bases and J dropped 0; count of bases not matched to a gene: 11. This CDR3 comprises 19 residues. The CDR3 loop is CASSLRTGGLPSTNYGYTF. For the CDR3, the DNA is TGTGCCAGCAGCTTAAGGACAGGGGGCCTCCCCAGTACTAACTATGGCTACACCTTC.

V gene TRBV25-1 combines with J gene TRBJ2-2; D is perhaps TRBD2 (6 bases). The CDR3 spans 16 residues. V gave up 2 bases and J gave up 6 bases, with 16 bases separating them. Germline-derived CDR1 and CDR2 are MGHDK and SYGVNS. CDR3 in amino acids: CASSERRAPGSGELFF. For the CDR3, the DNA is TGTGCCAGCAGTGAAAGGAGGGCCCCAGGATCCGGGGAGCTGTTTTTT.

The J gene is TRBJ1-4, the V gene TRBV5-1, with D maybe TRBD1 (5 bases). This CDR3 spans 15 amino acids. CDR1 is SGHRS, CDR2 YFSETQ, per germline. V was clipped by 5 bases and J by 7 bases, with 18 bases between them. CDR3 loop: CASSYSRQGPEKLFF. The CDR3 DNA sequence: TGCGCCAGCAGTTATTCACGCCAGGGCCCTGAAAAACTGTTTTTT.

The CDR3 reads CASSLGLGNQPQHF. The CDR3 bases are TGTGCCAGCAGCCTCGGGTTAGGCAATCAGCCCCAGCATTTT. This rearrangement joins TRBV3-1 (or the pseudogene TRBV3-2) to TRBJ1-5, with unresolved D. Looked up from germline, CDR1 is LGHDT and CDR2 is YNNKEL (reference sequence). The length of the CDR3 is 14 residues. V was pared by 4 bases and J by 2 bases, with 9 bases between.

On this clone itself: A read error is the likely source, as a far larger clone sits one nucleotide away. This rearrangement joins TRBV7-8 to TRBJ2-5, with 13 bases identical to TRBD2. J was trimmed by 4 bases and V by 5 bases; bases with no gene match: 4. CDR3 size: 15 residues. Germline V CDR1 and CDR2: SGHVS, FQNEAQ. The CDR3 nucleotides read TGTGCCAGCAGCCCCACTAGCGGGGGGGGAGAGACCCAGTACTTC. Encoded protein: CASSPTSGGGETQYF. Combining the CDR3 with reference TRBV7-8 and TRBJ2-5 gives the whole variable domain GAGVSQSPRYKVAKRGQDVALRCDPISGHVSLFWYQQALGQGPEFLTYFQNEAQLDKSGLPSDRFFAERPEGSVSTLKIQRTQQEDSAVYLCASSPTSGGGETQYFGPGTRLLVL.

The chain combines TRBV12-5 with TRBJ1-5; 9 nucleotides match TRBD1. The trim removed 6 bases at V and 3 bases at J, leaving 6 bases unmatched. The CDR3 is 15 amino acids. The germline gives CDR1 LGHNT, CDR2 FRNRAP. Here the CDR3 DNA reads TGTGCTAGTGGCCGGGGACAGGGTCTCAATCAGCCCCAGCATTTT. This codes for CASGRGQGLNQPQHF.

This chain uses TRBV6-5 with TRBJ1-3; TRBD1 might be the D (5 bases). Trimming took 10 bases from V and 8 from J, leaving 18 bases between them. CDR1 is MNHEY, CDR2 SVGAGI, per germline. CDR3 length: 13 amino acids. The CDR3 DNA reads as TGTGCCACAGCGACGGGAGTGGGGGACACCATATATTTT. Protein product: CATATGVGDTIYF.

V and J are TRBV10-3 and TRBJ2-1, with TRBD2 matching 7 bases. Germline lookup yields CDR1 ENHRY and CDR2 SYGVKD. V shed 3 bases and J 0 bases; nucleotides not matched to a gene: 2. This CDR3 has 15 residues. CDR3: CAISDWEGSYNEQFF. CDR3 in DNA: TGTGCCATCAGTGACTGGGAGGGCTCCTACAATGAGCAGTTCTTC.

The rearrangement joins TRBV10-2 to TRBJ2-2, with 7 bases that match TRBD1. Germline loops: CDR1 WSHSY, CDR2 SAAADI. The CDR3 is made up of 15 amino acids. V was pared by 7 bases and J by 4 bases, with 9 bases of the junction left unmatched. The CDR3: CASMSTRDSTGELFF. CDR3 nucleotide sequence: TGCGCCAGCATGTCGACAAGGGACAGCACCGGGGAGCTGTTTTTT.

This chain links TRBV25-1 with TRBJ1-5; D remains unclear. Germline lookup yields CDR1 MGHDK and CDR2 SYGVNS. With 4 bases removed from V and 1 base from J, the gap between germline ends came to 5 bases. This CDR3 region has 13 residues. This chain's CDR3 is CASSGPSNQPQHF. For the CDR3, the DNA is TGTGCCAGCAGTGGGCCCAGCAATCAGCCCCAGCATTTT.

This clone appeared a few times. The rearrangement links TRBV3-1 (or the pseudogene TRBV3-2) to TRBJ2-7; D is possibly TRBD2 (6 bases). This CDR3 has 14 amino acids. Germline loops: CDR1 LGHDT, CDR2 YNNKEL (reference sequence). Trimming pared 1 base from V and 2 bases from J, leaving 9 bases between. The CDR3 coding sequence is TGTGCCAGCAGCCAAGTTACTAGCCCCTACGAGCAGTACTTC. It encodes CASSQVTSPYEQYF.

This chain connects TRBV15 to TRBJ2-1; D may be TRBD2 (6 bases). V gave up 5 bases and J gave up 4 bases, with 18 bases separating them. The CDR3 length is 16 residues. Germline CDR1 and CDR2: LNHNV and YYDKDF (reference sequence). The CDR3 DNA follows: TGTGCCACCAGCCGCTCTACGGCTAGCGTTTACAATGAGCAGTTCTTC. Protein sequence: CATSRSTASVYNEQFF.

This chain links TRBV7-9 with TRBJ1-1; D gene ambiguous. CDR3 length: 15 amino acids. Per the germline V gene, CDR1 is SEHNR and CDR2 is FQNEAQ (reference sequence). V was pared by 1 base and J by 1 base, with 10 bases between. CDR3 sequence reads: CASSLVRVGNTEAFF. CDR3 in DNA: TGTGCCAGCAGCTTAGTTCGGGTCGGGAACACTGAAGCTTTCTTT.

The chain carries TRBV15 and TRBJ2-2; D is unresolved. The CDR3 has 19 residues. V was clipped by 10 bases and J by 3 bases, with 30 bases between them. Germline V lookup: CDR1 LNHNV, CDR2 YYDKDF (reference sequence). The CDR3 loop is CAILPIPGVAEFDTGELFF. CDR3 sequence (DNA): TGTGCCATACTACCTATCCCTGGAGTGGCCGAATTCGACACCGGGGAGCTGTTTTTT.

V is TRBV13 and J is TRBJ2-7; D may be TRBD2 (5 bases). Trimming removed 2 bases at V and 0 bases at J, with 8 bases between. The germline V gene has CDR1 PRHDT and CDR2 FYEKMQ (reference sequence). The CDR3 loop spans 14 amino acids. The CDR3: CASSLRTLSYEQYF. CDR3 in DNA: TGTGCCAGCAGCTTACGGACTCTCTCCTACGAGCAGTACTTC.

Written as DNA, the CDR3 is TGTGCCAGCAGCGTTGGGACAGCAGCAACTAATGAAAAACTGTTTTTT. Protein sequence: CASSVGTAATNEKLFF. The genes are TRBV11-2 and TRBJ1-4; TRBD1 aligns across 7 bases. J was trimmed by 0 bases and V by 5 bases; bases with no gene match: 6. The CDR3 runs 16 residues. In germline, CDR1 is SGHAT, CDR2 FQNNGV.

This chain uses TRBV5-6 with TRBJ2-1; perhaps TRBD1 as D (6 bases). The CDR3 is 13 amino acids. V shed 0 bases and J shed 9 bases, with 10 bases lying between them. The V gene's germline CDR1 is SGHDT and CDR2 YYEEEE. CDR3 loop: CASSLDRAAEQFF. The DNA for the CDR3 is TGTGCCAGCAGCTTGGACAGGGCGGCTGAGCAGTTCTTC.

The count of this clone is one. The chain is built from TRBV9 and TRBJ2-1, with TRBD2 matching 12 bases. The CDR3 contains 16 residues. The junction had 6 bases not matched to a gene; V was cut back by 4 bases and J by 4 bases. The germline V gene has CDR1 SGDLS and CDR2 YYNGEE. CDR3 sequence: CASSPGLAGRYNEQFF. The CDR3 DNA reads as TGTGCCAGCAGCCCAGGACTAGCGGGGAGATACAATGAGCAGTTCTTC.

V usage is TRBV30 and J usage is TRBJ1-5; TRBD1 matches 9 bases. Germline-derived CDR1 and CDR2 are GTSNPN and SVGIG (reference sequence). The CDR3 is made up of 15 amino acids. V was pared by 2 bases and J by 4 bases, with 6 bases of the junction left unmatched. The CDR3 bases are TGTGCCTGGAGTCCTGGACAGGGGTCAAATCAGCCCCAGCATTTT. Residues: CAWSPGQGSNQPQHF.

This clone was seen once. This rearrangement joins TRBV11-2 to TRBJ1-2; 7 bases are shared with TRBD1. This CDR3 contains 16 residues. Germline-derived CDR1 and CDR2 are SGHAT and FQNNGV. The junction had 11 bases not matched to a gene; V was cut back by 4 bases and J by 3 bases. The CDR3 region has the DNA TGTGCCAGCAGCTCCACGAGGGCAGGGGGACACTATGGCTACACCTTC. This codes for CASSSTRAGGHYGYTF.

This clone was recorded once. The CDR3 DNA reads as TGTGCCAGCAGCTTAAGAAGCGGGAGAACTAGGAACGAGCAGTACTTC. It specifies CASSLRSGRTRNEQYF. The chain employs TRBV13 and TRBJ2-7; TRBD2 aligns across 8 bases. The CDR3 length is 16 residues. V lost 2 bases to trimming and J lost 5 bases; unmatched junction nucleotides: 11. Per the germline V gene, CDR1 is PRHDT and CDR2 is FYEKMQ (reference sequence). Filled out from reference TRBV13 and TRBJ2-7, the complete variable domain reads AAGVIQSPRHLIKEKRETATLKCYPIPRHDTVYWYQQGPGQDPQFLISFYEKMQSDKGSIPDRFSAQQFSDYHSELNMSSLELGDSALYFCASSLRSGRTRNEQYFGPGTRLTVT.

V is TRBV6-1 and J is TRBJ1-5, with D unclear. V gave up 1 base and J gave up 6 bases, with 10 bases separating them. Germline CDR1 and CDR2: MNHNS and SASEGT. The CDR3 is 14 residues long. CDR3 nucleotide sequence: TGTGCCAGCAGTGAAGGGGTAGCGGCTCAGCCCCAGCATTTT. Residues: CASSEGVAAQPQHF.

The rearrangement joins TRBV13 to TRBJ2-3, with D hard to call. V was cut by 6 bases and J by 4 bases, with 17 bases left in between. Germline V gene lookup returns CDR1 PRHDT and CDR2 FYEKMQ (reference sequence). CDR3 length: 15 amino acids. Written as DNA, the CDR3 is TGTGCCAGCAGTTACCGACTGGAAAGATCAGATACGCAGTATTTT. It encodes CASSYRLERSDTQYF. Drawing the rest from reference TRBV13 and TRBJ2-3, the complete variable domain is AAGVIQSPRHLIKEKRETATLKCYPIPRHDTVYWYQQGPGQDPQFLISFYEKMQSDKGSIPDRFSAQQFSDYHSELNMSSLELGDSALYFCASSYRLERSDTQYFGPGTRLTVL.

The chain employs TRBV5-1 and TRBJ2-1, with TRBD2 identical over 12 bases. CDR1 and CDR2 from the germline V gene are SGHRS and YFSETQ. V shed 0 bases and J 10 bases; nucleotides not matched to a gene: 2. The CDR3 extends over 14 amino acids. The CDR3 coding sequence is TGCGCCAGCAGCTTGGGACTAGCGGGAGTAGAGCAGTTCTTC. It yields the protein CASSLGLAGVEQFF.

The rearrangement joins TRBV18 to TRBJ2-1, with 7 bases identical to TRBD1. V lost 4 bases, J lost 6 bases, and 6 bases stayed unmatched. The CDR3 totals 14 residues. Per the germline V gene, CDR1 is KGHSH and CDR2 is LQKENI. In DNA, the CDR3 is TGTGCCAGCTCACTAGGACAGGCCTCCAATGAGCAGTTCTTC. This codes for CASSLGQASNEQFF.

The chain joins TRBV11-3 to TRBJ2-1, with 7 positions matching TRBD1. The junction had 9 bases not matched to a gene; V was cut back by 5 bases and J by 5 bases. CDR3 length: 15 amino acids. The germline V gene encodes CDR1 SGHNT and CDR2 YENEEA. CDR3 DNA: TGTGCCAGCAGCGCTACAGGGGTTGAGCACAATGAGCAGTTCTTC. As protein: CASSATGVEHNEQFF.

The sample holds one count of this clone. CDR3 residues: CSVVTSGTYEQYF. As DNA, the CDR3 is TGCAGCGTTGTTACTAGCGGGACCTACGAGCAGTACTTC. The rearrangement uses TRBV29-1 and TRBJ2-7; 10 bases are a match to TRBD2. Unmatched junction bases numbered 2, after V lost 4 bases and J lost 2 bases. The CDR3 sequence is 13 residues long. Germline loops: CDR1 SQVTM, CDR2 ANQGSEA.

This chain joins TRBV27 and TRBJ2-1; 7 nucleotides line up with TRBD1. CDR1 and CDR2 from the germline V gene are MNHEY and SMNVEV (reference sequence). The CDR3 sequence is 13 residues long. Germline trimming cut 5 bases from V and 8 bases from J; bases unmatched to any gene: 6. For the CDR3, the DNA is TGTGCCAGCAGTCAAGACAGGGTCCATGAGCAGTTCTTC. Amino acid sequence: CASSQDRVHEQFF.

The rearrangement joins TRBV24-1 to TRBJ1-4; TRBD1 matches at 9 bases. CDR1 KGHDR and CDR2 SFDVKD come from the germline V gene. The CDR3 is 16 amino acids. With V trimmed by 7 bases and J by 5 bases, 10 bases remained unmatched. The CDR3 nucleotides read TGTGCCACCAGCCCGCCGACGGGACAGGGAAATGAAAAACTGTTTTTT. Translation gives CATSPPTGQGNEKLFF.